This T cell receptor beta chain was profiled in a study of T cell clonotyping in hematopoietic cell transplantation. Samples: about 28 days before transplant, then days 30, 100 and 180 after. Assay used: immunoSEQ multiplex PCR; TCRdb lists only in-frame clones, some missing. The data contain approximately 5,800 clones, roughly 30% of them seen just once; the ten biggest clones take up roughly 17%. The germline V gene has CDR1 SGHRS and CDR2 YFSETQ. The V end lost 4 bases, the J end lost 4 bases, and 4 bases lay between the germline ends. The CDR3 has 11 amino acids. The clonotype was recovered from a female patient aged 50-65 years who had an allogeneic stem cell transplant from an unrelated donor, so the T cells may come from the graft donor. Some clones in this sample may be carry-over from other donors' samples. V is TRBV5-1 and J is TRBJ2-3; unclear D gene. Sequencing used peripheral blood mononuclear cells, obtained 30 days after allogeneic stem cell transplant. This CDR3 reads CASSGADTQYF. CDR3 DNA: TGCGCCAGCAGCGGGGCAGATACGCAGTATTTT.